The TCR beta chain under discussion was sequenced for a study of cytomegalovirus exposure and HLA in healthy donors. Points from the study as a whole: Some TCR beta chains (roughly 160 of them) were listed as cytomegalovirus-associated. Immune exposure was documented only through CMV serostatus. In an earlier analysis, about 87% or about 30%: the productive usage of most TCR beta V segments.

Both 60 Vbeta primers and 13 Jbeta primers went into the PCR. Data came from immunoSEQ multiplex PCR; TCRdb stores just in-frame clones and leaves some out. Here the sample spans around 150,000 clones, around three fifths being singletons. Only one count was recorded for this clone. The antigen remains undetermined. The clonotype comes from a male donor in good health and CMV-seronegative. What was sequenced was PBMCs.

CDR3 amino acids: CASSPLQERSRETQYF. DNA of the CDR3: TGTGCCAGCTCACCCCTCCAGGAGCGGTCCCGGGAGACCCAGTACTTC. The chain links TRBV18 to TRBJ2-5; weak D call: TRBD2 (5 bases). The CDR3 is 16 amino acids. The V and J ends lost 3 bases and 5 bases respectively, with 19 bases between them. CDR1 and CDR2 (germline): KGHSH, LQKENI.